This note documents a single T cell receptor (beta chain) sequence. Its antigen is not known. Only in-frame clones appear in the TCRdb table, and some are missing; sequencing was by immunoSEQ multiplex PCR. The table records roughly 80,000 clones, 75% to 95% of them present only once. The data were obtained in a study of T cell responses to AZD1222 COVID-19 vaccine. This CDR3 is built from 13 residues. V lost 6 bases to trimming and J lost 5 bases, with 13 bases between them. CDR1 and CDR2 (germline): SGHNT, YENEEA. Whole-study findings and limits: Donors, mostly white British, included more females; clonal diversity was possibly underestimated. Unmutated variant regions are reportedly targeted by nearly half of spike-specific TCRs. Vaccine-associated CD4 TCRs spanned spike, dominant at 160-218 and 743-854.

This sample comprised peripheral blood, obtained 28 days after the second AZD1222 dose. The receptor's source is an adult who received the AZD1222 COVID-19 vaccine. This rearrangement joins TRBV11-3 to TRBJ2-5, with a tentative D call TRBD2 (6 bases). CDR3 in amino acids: CASRLGGEETQYF. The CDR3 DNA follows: TGTGCCAGCAGATTGGGGGGTGAGGAGACCCAGTACTTC. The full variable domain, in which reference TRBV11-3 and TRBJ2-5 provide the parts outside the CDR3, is EAGVVQSPRYKIIEKKQPVAFWCNPISGHNTLYWYLQNLGQGPELLIRYENEEAVDDSQLPKDRFSAERLKGVDSTLKIQPAELGDSAVYLCASRLGGEETQYFGPGTRLLVL.